Described below is a single T cell receptor beta chain sequence and its context. This entry is derived from a study of cytomegalovirus exposure and HLA in healthy donors. Per germline, CDR1 SGDLS and CDR2 YYNGEE. This CDR3 comprises 14 residues. Trimming removed 0 bases at V and 8 bases at J, with 14 bases between. The primer mix had 60 Vbeta and 13 Jbeta primers. Original analysis: In a later analysis, of tens of millions of unique beta chains, roughly 9.9 million appeared in at least two donors. Generated by immunoSEQ multiplex PCR, the TCRdb table keeps only in-frame clones and is missing some. For V, J and clone size, that table is used; D and trimming come from the DNA. The sample carries 150,000 to 200,000 clones, under 85% recorded once.

The source is a female donor in good health and CMV-seronegative. The rearrangement joins TRBV9 to TRBJ1-1; D is undetermined. Specimen: PBMCs. The CDR3 DNA reads TGTGCCAGCAGCGTAGAGGGAGGGCAGAGAGAAGCTTTCTTT. This gives the protein CASSVEGGQREAFF.